The present T cell receptor beta chain was sequenced within a study of blood T cell repertoires in COVID-19. Repertoires were generated with immunoSEQ multiplex PCR, while TCRdb's copy carries only in-frame clones and drops some. The table lists about 81,000 clones, 85% to 90% of them singletons. The ends lost 0 bases at V and 8 bases at J; junction bases unmatched: 5. This CDR3 contains 16 residues. From germline, CDR1 is MNHNS and CDR2 SASEGT. V is TRBV6-1 and J is TRBJ1-3; 12 nucleotides match TRBD1. Sequenced sample: peripheral blood. This TCR was recovered from a woman older than 75 with acute or convalescent COVID-19. In DNA form, the CDR3 reads TGTGCCAGCAGTGAAGCCTCGGGACAGGGGGCGGACACCATATATTTT. Translating gives CASSEASGQGADTIYF.